The clone carrying this T cell receptor beta chain was detected many times. The antigen remains undetermined. TCRdb itself ran the reads through MiXCR, one entry per CDR3 protein. The table has 680,000 or so distinct CDR3 sequences, roughly a third seen once. This sample is part of a study of T cell repertoires in cytomegalovirus infection. Study outcomes and limitations: HLA-C-restricted CMV clonotypes gave the most frequent clonotype in two of eight donors.

Specimen: PBMCs. This clonotype originated in a human donor in good health (CMV status not recorded). Some clones in this sample may be carry-over from other donors' samples.

The CDR3 sequence: CASSLAVRLQETQYF. DNA for the CDR3: TGTGCCAGCAGCTTAGCTGTCAGACTACAAGAGACCCAGTACTTC. V and J are TRBV7-2 and TRBJ2-5; possible D gene TRBD2, 5 bases. The CDR3 loop spans 15 amino acids. Germline-derived CDR1 and CDR2 are SGHTA and FQGNSA. The germline V and J ends were trimmed by 0 bases and 2 bases, with 10 bases remaining between them.